Below are 5 T cell receptor beta chains sequenced from a single sample in a study of T cells in Graves' hyperthyroidism and ophthalmopathy. Amplification yielded TCR beta CDR3 regions, with RNA transcripts as the source. The HTBI primer set was used in a first-round RT-PCR of the TCR CDR3. TCRdb re-called the multiplex PCR reads with MiXCR, one entry per CDR3 protein. This table holds roughly 500,000 distinct CDR3 sequences, about 45% found once. Sequenced: peripheral blood or thyroid tissue (not recorded which). The receptors were sampled from an adult woman with Graves' disease, either hyperthyroidism or ophthalmopathy (not recorded which).

At least ten counts were recorded for this clonotype. The chain uses TRBV2 and TRBJ1-2, with D tentatively TRBD1 (5 bases). Germline values: CDR1 SNHLY, CDR2 FYNNEI. The CDR3 has 13 amino acids. V was trimmed by 4 bases and J by 3 bases, leaving 9 bases between them. The CDR3 is CASSVEGDYGYTF. In nucleotides, the CDR3 is TGTGCCAGCAGTGTAGAAGGGGACTATGGCTACACCTTC.

This chain connects TRBV12-3 or TRBV12-4 to TRBJ2-5; tentatively, D is TRBD1 (6 bases). The CDR3 length is 13 residues. V dropped 6 bases and J dropped 3 bases, with 11 bases sitting between them. CDR3 protein: CASRTTGKETQYF. The CDR3 nucleotides read TGTGCCAGCAGAACAACAGGGAAAGAGACCCAGTACTTC.

This clonotype appeared many times. The rearrangement joins TRBV20-1 to TRBJ2-7, with TRBD2 as a possible D gene (7 bases). Germline assignment: CDR1 DFQATT and CDR2 SNEGSKA (reference sequence). The CDR3 totals 14 residues. The germline V and J ends were trimmed by 2 bases and 6 bases, with 17 bases remaining between them. CDR3 sequence reads: CSARKPSGEGEQYF. DNA of the CDR3: TGCAGTGCTAGAAAACCCTCAGGGGAGGGCGAGCAGTACTTC.

This clonotype has at least ten counts. The chain uses TRBV7-9 and TRBJ1-2; D is possibly TRBD1 (5 bases). Germline CDR1 is SEHNR and CDR2 is FQNEAQ (reference sequence). Trimming pared 5 bases from V and 8 bases from J, leaving 15 bases between. The CDR3 sequence is 13 residues long. The CDR3 reads CASSPTEGTGYTF. CDR3 sequence (DNA): TGTGCCAGCAGCCCCACTGAGGGGACGGGCTACACCTTC.

CDR3: CSALRDVETQYF. The DNA of the CDR3 is TGCAGTGCTCTCCGAGATGTGGAGACCCAGTACTTC. The chain has TRBV20-1 and TRBJ2-7; D not certain. Near its end, the DNA agrees better with TRBJ2-5, so the J call may be wrong. Germline V CDR1 and CDR2: DFQATT, SNEGSKA (reference sequence). This CDR3 is built from 12 residues.